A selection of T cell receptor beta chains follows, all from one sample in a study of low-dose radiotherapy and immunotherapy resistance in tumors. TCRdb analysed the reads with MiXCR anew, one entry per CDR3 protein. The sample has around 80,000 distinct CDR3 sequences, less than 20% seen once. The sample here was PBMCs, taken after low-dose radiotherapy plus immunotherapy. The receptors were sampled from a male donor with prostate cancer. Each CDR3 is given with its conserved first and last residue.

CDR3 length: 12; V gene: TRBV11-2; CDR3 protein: CASSLGVGELFF
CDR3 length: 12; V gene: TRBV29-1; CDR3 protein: CSVDQNTGELFF
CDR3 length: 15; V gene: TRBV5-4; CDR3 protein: CASSLTGTGIEKLFF
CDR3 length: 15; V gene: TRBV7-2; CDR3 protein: CASSPGGAGADTQYF
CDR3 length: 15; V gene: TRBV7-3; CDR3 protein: CASSSGTSGSDEQFF
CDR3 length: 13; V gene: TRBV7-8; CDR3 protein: CASSSLRAREQFF
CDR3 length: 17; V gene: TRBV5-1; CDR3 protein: CASSLEHNPSGANVLTF
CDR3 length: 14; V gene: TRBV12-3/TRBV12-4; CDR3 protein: CASSSTGGYTEAFF
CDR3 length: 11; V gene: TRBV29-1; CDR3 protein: CSVCKTDTQYF
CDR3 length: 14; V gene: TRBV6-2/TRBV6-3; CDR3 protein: CASSYEGQGREQYF
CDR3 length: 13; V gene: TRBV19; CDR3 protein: CASRRVDTDTQYF
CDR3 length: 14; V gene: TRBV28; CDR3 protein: CASSLSGQGRGYTF
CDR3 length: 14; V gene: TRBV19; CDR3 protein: CASSIARGKTEAFF
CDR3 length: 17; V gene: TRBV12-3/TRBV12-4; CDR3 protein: CASSWRGGDRAKGRGAF
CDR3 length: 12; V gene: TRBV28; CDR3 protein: CASRANLDTQYF
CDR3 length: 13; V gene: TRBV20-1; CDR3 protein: CSARGREAHEQFF
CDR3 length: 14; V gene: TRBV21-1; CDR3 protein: CASSRQKNNEKLFF
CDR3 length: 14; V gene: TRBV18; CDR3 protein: CASSRRDGAYEQYF
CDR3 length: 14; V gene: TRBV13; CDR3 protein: CASRAGGTYNEQFF